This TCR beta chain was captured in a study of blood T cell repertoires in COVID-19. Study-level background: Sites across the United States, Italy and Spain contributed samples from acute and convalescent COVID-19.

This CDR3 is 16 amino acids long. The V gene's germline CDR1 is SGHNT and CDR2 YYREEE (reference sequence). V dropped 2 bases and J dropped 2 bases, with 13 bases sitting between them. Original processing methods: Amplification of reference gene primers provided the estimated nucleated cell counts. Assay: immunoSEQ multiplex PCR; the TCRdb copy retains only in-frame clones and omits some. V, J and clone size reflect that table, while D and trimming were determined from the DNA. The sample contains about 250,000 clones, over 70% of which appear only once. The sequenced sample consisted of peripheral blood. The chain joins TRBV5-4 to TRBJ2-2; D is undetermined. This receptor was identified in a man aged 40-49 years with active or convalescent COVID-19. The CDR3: CASSFVDRGNTGELFF. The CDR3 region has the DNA TGTGCCAGCAGCTTCGTAGACCGAGGAAACACCGGGGAGCTGTTTTTT.